The sequence of this TCR beta chain was determined in a study of cytomegalovirus exposure and HLA in healthy donors. This clone was recorded once. Its specificity is not known. Study-level points and caveats: A later analysis showed TCR association rates differing by HLA locus, peaking at DRB1 and lowest at HLA-C. Altogether, 164 TCR beta chains were recorded as cytomegalovirus-associated.

V was trimmed by 7 bases and J by 1 base, leaving 8 bases between them. The CDR3 contains 13 residues. Per germline, CDR1 LNHDA and CDR2 SQIVND (reference sequence). Primers included in the PCR were 60 Vbeta and 13 Jbeta primers. Data came from immunoSEQ multiplex PCR; TCRdb stores just in-frame clones and leaves some out. The sample has about 84,000 clones; roughly 78% are singletons. This chain links TRBV19 with TRBJ1-5, with D possibly matching TRBD1 (5 bases). The sequence was obtained from a male donor in good health and CMV-seropositive. Input material: PBMCs. The CDR3 DNA reads as TGTGCCAGTAATCCAGGGAGCAATCAGCCCCAGCATTTT. Protein product: CASNPGSNQPQHF.